This T cell receptor (beta chain) was identified in a study of T cell changes during pregnancy in multiple sclerosis. The CDR3 has 15 residues. CDR1 SGHRS and CDR2 YFSETQ come from the germline V gene. Trimming shortened V by 4 bases and J by 6 bases, and 17 bases separated the two germline ends. Libraries were prepared by immunoSEQ multiplex PCR; TCRdb keeps only in-frame clonotypes and omits some of them. Of about 110,000 clones detected, 85% to 95% appear once; the ten largest clones hold approximately 1.5%. This sequence was found in a female donor with multiple sclerosis, enrolled in a pregnancy study. The chain is built from TRBV5-1 and TRBJ2-1, with D maybe TRBD2 (6 bases). Source: peripheral blood, taken after pregnancy. The chain's CDR3 is CASSIGEDWSNEQFF. CDR3 DNA sequence: TGCGCCAGCAGCATAGGGGAGGATTGGAGCAATGAGCAGTTCTTC.